The entry below gives a single TCR beta chain sequence along with its context. Germline lookup yields CDR1 SGHTS and CDR2 YDEGEE. The CDR3 has 18 residues. V shed 4 bases and J shed 4 bases, with 26 bases lying between them. The sample comes from a study of Ad26.COV2.S vaccination and SARS-CoV-2 variants. Treatment noted: 15 to 20 received Ad26.COV2.S at low or high dose, single or two shots; roughly 5 received placebo; per-sample allocation not given. The samples were gathered on day 63 after the first injection of vaccine or placebo. The repertoire was sequenced with immunoSEQ multiplex PCR; TCRdb's copy has only in-frame clones and lacks some. The repertoire holds roughly 380,000 clones, with roughly 90% as singletons.

This sample comprised peripheral blood, obtained in a trial of Ad26.COV2.S vaccine versus placebo. The V call is TRBV5-8, the J call TRBJ2-5, with a possible D match to TRBD1 (6 bases). This TCR was recovered from a person between 18 and 59 years old who received the Ad26.COV2.S COVID-19 vaccine or a placebo. The chain's CDR3 is CASSRTLARDIGGETQYF. The CDR3, as DNA: TGTGCCAGCAGCCGAACGCTCGCTAGGGACATAGGAGGAGAGACCCAGTACTTC. The full variable domain, its missing parts supplied by reference TRBV5-8 and TRBJ2-5, is EAGVTQSPTHLIKTRGQQATLRCSPISGHTSVYWYQQALGLGLQFLLWYDEGEERNRGNFPPRFSGRQFPNYSSELNVNALELEDSALYLCASSRTLARDIGGETQYFGPGTRLLVL.